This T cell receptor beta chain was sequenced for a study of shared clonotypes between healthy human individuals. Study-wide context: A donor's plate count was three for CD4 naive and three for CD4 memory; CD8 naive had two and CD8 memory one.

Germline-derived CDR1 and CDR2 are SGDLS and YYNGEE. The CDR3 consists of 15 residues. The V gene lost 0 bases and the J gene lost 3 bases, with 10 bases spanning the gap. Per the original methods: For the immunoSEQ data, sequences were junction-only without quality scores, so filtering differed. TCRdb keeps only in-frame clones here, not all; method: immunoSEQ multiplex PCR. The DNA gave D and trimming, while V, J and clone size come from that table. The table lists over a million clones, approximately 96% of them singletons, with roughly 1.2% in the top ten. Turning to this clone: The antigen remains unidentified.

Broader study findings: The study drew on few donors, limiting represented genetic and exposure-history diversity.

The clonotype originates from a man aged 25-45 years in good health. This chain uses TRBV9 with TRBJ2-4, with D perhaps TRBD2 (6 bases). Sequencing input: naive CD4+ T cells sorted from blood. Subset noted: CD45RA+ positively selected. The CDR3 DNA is TGTGCCAGCAGCGTAGTGCCGGGAGACAAAAACATTCAGTACTTC. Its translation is CASSVVPGDKNIQYF.